The entry that follows covers one T cell receptor (beta chain) sequence. Germline V gene data show CDR1 as SGHAT and CDR2 as FQNNGV. This CDR3 region has 13 residues. V was pared by 3 bases and J by 4 bases, with 9 bases between. The data were obtained in a study of T cell clones after liver transplantation. Sequencing used immunoSEQ multiplex PCR; TCRdb keeps in-frame clones, though not all of them. Of around 78,000 clones detected, roughly 83% appear once; the ten largest clones hold 2.8%. The sample here was CD4+ T cells from blood, taken at the 22-month timepoint. The V gene is TRBV11-2, the J gene TRBJ1-2; no clear D. The clonotype comes from a human patient who received a liver transplant. Some of the T cells might come from the graft donor. The DNA of the CDR3 is TGTGCCAGCAGCTTTCCGGGATCCTATGGCTACACCTTC. Its translation: CASSFPGSYGYTF.